This TCR beta chain was identified in a study of cytomegalovirus exposure and HLA in healthy donors. Study at large: Earlier work reported around 110 million unique TCR beta sequences from about 170 million T cells.

The primer mix had 60 Vbeta and 13 Jbeta primers. Profiling relied on immunoSEQ multiplex PCR, and the TCRdb table lists in-frame clones only, not all of them. Here the sample spans roughly 190,000 clones, over 75% being singletons. Each of the donors was a healthy bone marrow donor. Germline V lookup: CDR1 SGHRS, CDR2 YFSETQ. CDR3 length: 12 residues. The V end lost 6 bases, the J end lost 3 bases, and 9 bases lay between the germline ends. The clonotype was recovered from a female donor in good health and CMV-seronegative. Sequenced: PBMCs. The rearrangement links TRBV5-1 to TRBJ1-1; D gene unclear. The CDR3 loop reads CASKLTDTEAFF. The CDR3, as DNA: TGCGCCAGCAAACTTACTGACACTGAAGCTTTCTTT. Full variable domain (outside the CDR3, taken from reference TRBV5-1 and TRBJ1-1): KAGVTQTPRYLIKTRGQQVTLSCSPISGHRSVSWYQQTPGQGLQFLFEYFSETQRNKGNFPGRFSGRQFSNSRSEMNVSTLELGDSALYLCASKLTDTEAFFGQGTRLTVV.